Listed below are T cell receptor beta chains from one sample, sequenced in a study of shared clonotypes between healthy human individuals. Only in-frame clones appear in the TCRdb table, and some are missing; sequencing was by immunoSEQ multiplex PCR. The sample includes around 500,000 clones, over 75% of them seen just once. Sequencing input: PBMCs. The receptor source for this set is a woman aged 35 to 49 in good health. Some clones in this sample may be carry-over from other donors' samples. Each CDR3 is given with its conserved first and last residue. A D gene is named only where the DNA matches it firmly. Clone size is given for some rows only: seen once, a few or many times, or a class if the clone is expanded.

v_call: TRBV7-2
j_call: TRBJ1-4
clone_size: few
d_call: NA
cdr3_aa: CASSLTFRGEKLFF
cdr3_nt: TGTGCCAGCAGCTTAACTTTTCGGGGAGAAAAACTGTTTTTT

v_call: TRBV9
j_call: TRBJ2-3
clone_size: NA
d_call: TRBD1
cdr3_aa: CASSLGQGVTDTQYF
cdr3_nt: TGTGCCAGCAGCTTAGGACAGGGAGTTACAGATACGCAGTATTTT

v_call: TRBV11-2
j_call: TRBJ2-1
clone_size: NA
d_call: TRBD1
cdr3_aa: CASSFAWSDRGVYRQFF
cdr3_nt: TGTGCCAGCAGTTTCGCTTGGTCGGACAGGGGTGTTTACCGGCAGTTCTTC

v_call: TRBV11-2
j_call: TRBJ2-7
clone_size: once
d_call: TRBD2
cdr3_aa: CASEREPYEQYF
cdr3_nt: TGTGCCAGCGAGCGGGAACCCTACGAGCAGTACTTC

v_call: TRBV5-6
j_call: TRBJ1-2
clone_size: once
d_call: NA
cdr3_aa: CASSVRQGGYTF
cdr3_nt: TGTGCCAGCAGCGTACGCCAAGGGGGCTACACCTTC

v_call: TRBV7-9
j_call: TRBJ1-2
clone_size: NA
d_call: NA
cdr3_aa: CASSLSFFSQRYGYTF
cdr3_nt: TGTGCCAGCAGCTTAAGTTTCTTTTCACAACGCTATGGCTACACCTTC

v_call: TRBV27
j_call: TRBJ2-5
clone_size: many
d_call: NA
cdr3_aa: CASSRRPQETQYF
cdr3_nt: TGTGCCAGCTCCCGGAGGCCCCAAGAGACCCAGTACTTC

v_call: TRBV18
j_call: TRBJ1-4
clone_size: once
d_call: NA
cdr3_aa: CASSPASGAFDEKLFF
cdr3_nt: TGTGCCAGCTCACCTGCTTCGGGGGCGTTCGATGAAAAACTGTTTTTT

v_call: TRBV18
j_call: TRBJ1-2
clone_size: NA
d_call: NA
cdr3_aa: CASSPPGFHYGYTF
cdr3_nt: TGTGCCAGCTCACCCCCGGGATTCCACTATGGCTACACCTTC

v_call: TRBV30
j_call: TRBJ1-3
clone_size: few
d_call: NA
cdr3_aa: CAWSVGSGNTIYF
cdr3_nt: TGTGCCTGGAGTGTGGGCTCTGGAAACACCATATATTTT

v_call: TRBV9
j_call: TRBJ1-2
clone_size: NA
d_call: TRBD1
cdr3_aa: CASSPLQGALRAYGYTF
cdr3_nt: TGTGCCAGCAGCCCCCTTCAGGGGGCCTTGCGAGCGTATGGCTACACCTTC

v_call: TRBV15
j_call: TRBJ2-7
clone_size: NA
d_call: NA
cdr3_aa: CATSRQLGDEQYF
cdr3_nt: TGTGCCACCAGCAGACAGCTCGGAGACGAGCAGTACTTC

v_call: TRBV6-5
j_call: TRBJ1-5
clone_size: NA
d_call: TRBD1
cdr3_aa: CASSDRVNQPQHF
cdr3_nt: TGTGCCAGCAGTGACAGGGTTAATCAGCCCCAGCATTTT

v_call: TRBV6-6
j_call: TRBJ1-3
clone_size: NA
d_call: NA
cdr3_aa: CASSYGQGGDTIYF
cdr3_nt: TGTGCCAGCAGTTACGGGCAGGGAGGGGACACCATATATTTT

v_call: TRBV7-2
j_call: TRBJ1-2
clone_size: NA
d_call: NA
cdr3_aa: CASSLELYRTYYGYTF
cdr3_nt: TGTGCCAGCAGCTTAGAGCTATACCGTACTTACTATGGCTACACCTTC

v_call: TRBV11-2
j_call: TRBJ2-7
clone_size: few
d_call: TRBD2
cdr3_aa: CASSLSNSGIVEQYF
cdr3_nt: TGTGCCAGCAGCCTCTCCAATAGCGGGATTGTCGAGCAGTACTTC

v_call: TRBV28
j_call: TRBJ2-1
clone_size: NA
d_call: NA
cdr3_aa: CASSLGEKEFF
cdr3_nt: TGTGCCAGCAGTTTAGGTGAAAAAGAGTTCTTC

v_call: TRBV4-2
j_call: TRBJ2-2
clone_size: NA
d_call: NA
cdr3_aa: CASSHDGAGSTGELFF
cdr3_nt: TGTGCCAGCAGCCACGACGGGGCTGGGAGCACCGGGGAGCTGTTTTTT

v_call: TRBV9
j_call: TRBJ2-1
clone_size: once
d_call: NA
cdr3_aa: CASSETVNYNEQFF
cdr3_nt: TGTGCCAGCAGCGAGACAGTAAATTACAATGAGCAGTTCTTC

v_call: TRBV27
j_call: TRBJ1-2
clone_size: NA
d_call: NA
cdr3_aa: CASSWSGPEHYGYTF
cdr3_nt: TGTGCCAGCAGTTGGTCAGGGCCAGAACACTATGGCTACACCTTC

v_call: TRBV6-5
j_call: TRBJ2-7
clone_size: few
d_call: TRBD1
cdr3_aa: CASSSLPGQGLSEQYF
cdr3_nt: TGTGCCAGCAGTTCCCTCCCGGGACAGGGGTTGTCCGAGCAGTACTTC

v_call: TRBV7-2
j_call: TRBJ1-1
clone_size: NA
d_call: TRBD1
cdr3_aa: CASSPQGGKAFF
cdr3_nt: TGTGCCAGCAGCCCACAGGGGGGAAAAGCTTTCTTT

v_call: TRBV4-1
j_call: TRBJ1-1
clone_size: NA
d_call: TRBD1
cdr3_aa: CASSQKTGGTEAFF
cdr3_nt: TGCGCCAGCAGCCAGAAGACAGGGGGCACTGAAGCTTTCTTT

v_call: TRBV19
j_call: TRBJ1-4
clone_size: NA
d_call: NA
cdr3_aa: CASGHNGRGEKLFF
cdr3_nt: TGTGCCAGTGGGCATAACGGGAGGGGAGAAAAACTGTTTTTT

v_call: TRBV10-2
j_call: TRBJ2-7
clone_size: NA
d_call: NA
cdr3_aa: CATTGASYEQYF
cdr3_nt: TGCGCCACCACCGGGGCTTCCTACGAGCAGTACTTC

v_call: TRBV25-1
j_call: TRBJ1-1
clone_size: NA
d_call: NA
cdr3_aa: CASSPPGAGLAFF
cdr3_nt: TGTGCCAGCAGTCCTCCTGGGGCAGGGCTAGCTTTCTTT

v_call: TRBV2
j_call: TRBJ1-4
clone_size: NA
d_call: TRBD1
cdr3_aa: CASSALTGVNEKLFF
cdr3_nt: TGTGCCAGCAGTGCCCTGACAGGGGTTAACGAAAAACTGTTTTTT

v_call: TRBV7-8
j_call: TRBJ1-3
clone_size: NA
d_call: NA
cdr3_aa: CASSPSGGAGNTIYF
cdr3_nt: TGTGCCAGCAGCCCTAGCGGGGGCGCTGGAAACACCATATATTTT

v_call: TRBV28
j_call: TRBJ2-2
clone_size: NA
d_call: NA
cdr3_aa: CASSSQNTGELFF
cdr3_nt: TGTGCCAGCAGTTCCCAGAACACCGGGGAGCTGTTTTTT